Following are 9 T cell receptor beta chains from one sample sequenced in a study of blood T cell repertoires in COVID-19. Using immunoSEQ multiplex PCR, the repertoire was profiled, and TCRdb retains in-frame clones only, with some absent. The table has fewer than 50,000 clones, around 83% seen once; the top ten hold approximately 44%. The sample taken for sequencing was peripheral blood. These receptors all come from a woman older than 75 with active or convalescent COVID-19.

V gene TRBV28 combines with J gene TRBJ1-2; 7 bases fit TRBD1. V shed 6 bases and J 5 bases; nucleotides not matched to a gene: 15. CDR3 length: 16 residues. Germline CDR1 is MDHEN and CDR2 is SYDVKM. The CDR3 protein is CASRPGQVLGYYGYTF. CDR3 in DNA: TGTGCCAGCAGACCCGGACAGGTGCTCGGGTATTATGGCTACACCTTC.

This clone was observed a handful of times. The V and J genes are TRBV19 and TRBJ1-1, with D possibly matching TRBD1 (5 bases). The germline V gene has CDR1 LNHDA and CDR2 SQIVND (reference sequence). This CDR3 has 14 residues. V dropped 4 bases and J dropped 3 bases, with 12 bases sitting between them. CDR3 loop: CASSTQGPYTEAFF. The CDR3 DNA is TGTGCCAGTAGTACCCAGGGTCCCTACACTGAAGCTTTCTTT.

This chain joins TRBV5-1 and TRBJ2-3; TRBD1 might be the D (6 bases). Germline lookup yields CDR1 SGHRS and CDR2 YFSETQ. CDR3 length equals 15 residues. V was trimmed by 4 bases and J by 2 bases, leaving 14 bases between them. This CDR3 reads CASSPSRDNTDTQYF. The DNA for the CDR3 is TGCGCCAGCAGCCCCTCGAGGGACAACACAGATACGCAGTATTTT. The full variable domain, rest sourced from reference TRBV5-1 and TRBJ2-3, is KAGVTQTPRYLIKTRGQQVTLSCSPISGHRSVSWYQQTPGQGLQFLFEYFSETQRNKGNFPGRFSGRQFSNSRSEMNVSTLELGDSALYLCASSPSRDNTDTQYFGPGTRLTVL.

This chain uses TRBV19 with TRBJ2-5, with 11 bases fitting TRBD2. Germline V gene lookup returns CDR1 LNHDA and CDR2 SQIVND (reference sequence). The CDR3 loop spans 18 amino acids. The V segment lost 5 bases and the J segment 4 bases; nucleotides outside the gene matches: 15. CDR3 coding DNA: TGTGCCAGTAGTTCCCATCCTACTAGCGGGAGCGGAAGAGAGACCCAGTACTTC. It translates to CASSSHPTSGSGRETQYF.

The chain links TRBV4-1 to TRBJ2-1, with 9 bases identical to TRBD2. The CDR3 has 17 amino acids. In germline, CDR1 is MGHRA, CDR2 YSYEKL. The V and J ends lost 2 bases and 8 bases, in that order; junction bases with no gene match: 13. CDR3 nucleotide sequence: TGCGCCAGCAGCCAAATGGAGCCGGGACTAGCATCTTATGAGCAGTTCTTC. It encodes CASSQMEPGLASYEQFF.

The genes are TRBV6-5 and TRBJ2-7, with D maybe TRBD1 (5 bases). CDR3 length: 16 amino acids. V lost 2 bases, J lost 4 bases, and 18 bases lay in between. Germline CDR1 reads MNHEY; CDR2 reads SVGAGI. CDR3 sequence: CASSYTWAGLTYEQYF. The CDR3 DNA sequence: TGTGCCAGCAGTTACACCTGGGCAGGGTTGACATACGAGCAGTACTTC.

The chain has TRBV9 and TRBJ1-3; D unresolved. Germline V gene data show CDR1 as SGDLS and CDR2 as YYNGEE. Between the trimmed V and J ends, which lost 0 bases and 0 bases, there was a span of 7 bases. The CDR3 extends over 15 amino acids. CDR3 sequence: CASSVDISSGNTIYF. The CDR3 nucleotides read TGTGCCAGCAGCGTAGATATTAGCTCTGGAAACACCATATATTTT.

The chain links TRBV3-1 (or the pseudogene TRBV3-2) to TRBJ2-5; TRBD2 might be the D (5 bases). This CDR3 is built from 13 residues. Germline assignment: CDR1 LGHDT and CDR2 YNNKEL (reference sequence). The germline V and J ends were trimmed by 0 bases and 7 bases, with 9 bases remaining between them. The CDR3 reads CASSQDAGGTQYF. As DNA, the CDR3 is TGTGCCAGCAGCCAAGATGCAGGAGGGACCCAGTACTTC.

This chain uses TRBV6-6 with TRBJ1-5, with D tentatively TRBD1 (5 bases). Germline V lookup: CDR1 MNHNY, CDR2 SVGAGI (reference sequence). The V gene lost 6 bases and the J gene lost 4 bases, with 13 bases spanning the gap. The CDR3 is 14 amino acids. Here the CDR3 DNA reads TGTGCCAGCAGATCCAGGACATTTAATCAGCCCCAGCATTTT. Amino acid sequence: CASRSRTFNQPQHF.